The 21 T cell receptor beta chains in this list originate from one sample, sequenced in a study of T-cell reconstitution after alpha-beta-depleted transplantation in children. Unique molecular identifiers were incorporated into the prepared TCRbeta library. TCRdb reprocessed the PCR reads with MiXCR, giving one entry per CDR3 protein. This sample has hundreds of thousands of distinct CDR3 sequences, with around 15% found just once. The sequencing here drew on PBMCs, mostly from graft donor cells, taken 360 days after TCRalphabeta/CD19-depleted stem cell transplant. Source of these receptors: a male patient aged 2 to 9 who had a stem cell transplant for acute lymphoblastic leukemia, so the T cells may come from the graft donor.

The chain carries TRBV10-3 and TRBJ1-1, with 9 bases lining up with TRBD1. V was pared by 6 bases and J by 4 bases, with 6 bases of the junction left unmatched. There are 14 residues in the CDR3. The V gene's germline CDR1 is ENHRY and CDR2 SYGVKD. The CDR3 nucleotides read TGTGCCATCAGCCCAGGACAGGGGACCACTGAAGCTTTCTTT. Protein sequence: CAISPGQGTTEAFF.

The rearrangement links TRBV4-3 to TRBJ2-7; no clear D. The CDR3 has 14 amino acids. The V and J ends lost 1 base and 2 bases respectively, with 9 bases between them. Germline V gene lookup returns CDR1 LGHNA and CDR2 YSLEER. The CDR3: CASSQASGPYEQYF. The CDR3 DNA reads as TGCGCCAGCAGCCAAGCTTCCGGACCCTACGAGCAGTACTTC.

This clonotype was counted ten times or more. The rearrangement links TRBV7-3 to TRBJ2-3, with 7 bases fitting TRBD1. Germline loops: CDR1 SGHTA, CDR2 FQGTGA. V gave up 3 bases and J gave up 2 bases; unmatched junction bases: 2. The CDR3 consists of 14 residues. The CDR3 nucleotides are TGTGCCAGCAGCTTCGGGACAGCCACAGATACGCAGTATTTT. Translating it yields CASSFGTATDTQYF.

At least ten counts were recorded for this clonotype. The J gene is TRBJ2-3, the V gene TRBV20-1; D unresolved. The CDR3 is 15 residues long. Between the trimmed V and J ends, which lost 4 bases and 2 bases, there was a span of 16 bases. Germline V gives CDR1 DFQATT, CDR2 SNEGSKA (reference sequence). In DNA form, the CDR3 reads TGCAGTGCTAAGCAGGTGCCCCTTCTCACAGATACGCAGTATTTT. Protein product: CSAKQVPLLTDTQYF.

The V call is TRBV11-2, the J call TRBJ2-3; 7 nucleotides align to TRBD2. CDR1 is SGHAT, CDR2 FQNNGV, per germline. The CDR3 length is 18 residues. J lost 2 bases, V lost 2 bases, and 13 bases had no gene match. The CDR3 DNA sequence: TGTGCCAGCAGCTTACCCGAACTGACTAGCATAGTCACAGATACGCAGTATTTT. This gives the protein CASSLPELTSIVTDTQYF.

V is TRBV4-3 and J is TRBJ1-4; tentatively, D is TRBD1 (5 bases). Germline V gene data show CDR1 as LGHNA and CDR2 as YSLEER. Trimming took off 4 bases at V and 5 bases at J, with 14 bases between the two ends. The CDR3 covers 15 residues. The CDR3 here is CASSLRDRRNEKLFF. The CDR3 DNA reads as TGCGCCAGCAGCCTAAGAGACAGACGGAATGAAAAACTGTTTTTT.

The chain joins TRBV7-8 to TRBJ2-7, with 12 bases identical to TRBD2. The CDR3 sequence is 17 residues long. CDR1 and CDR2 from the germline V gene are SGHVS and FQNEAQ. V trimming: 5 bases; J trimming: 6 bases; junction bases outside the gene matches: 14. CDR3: CASSPHPLAGGRSEQYF. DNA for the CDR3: TGTGCCAGCAGCCCGCATCCCCTAGCGGGAGGGCGGTCCGAGCAGTACTTC.

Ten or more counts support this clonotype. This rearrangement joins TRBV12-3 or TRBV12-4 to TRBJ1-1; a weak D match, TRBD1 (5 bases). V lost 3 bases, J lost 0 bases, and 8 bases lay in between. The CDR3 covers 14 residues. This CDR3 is CASSFVGVNTEAFF. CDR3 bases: TGTGCCAGCAGTTTTGTGGGGGTGAACACTGAAGCTTTCTTT.

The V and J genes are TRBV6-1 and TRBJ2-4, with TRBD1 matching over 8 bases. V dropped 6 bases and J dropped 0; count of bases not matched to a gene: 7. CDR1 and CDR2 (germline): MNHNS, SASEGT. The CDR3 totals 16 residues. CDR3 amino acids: CASSPTGGVAKNIQYF. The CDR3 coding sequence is TGTGCCAGCAGCCCTACAGGGGGAGTAGCCAAAAACATTCAGTACTTC.

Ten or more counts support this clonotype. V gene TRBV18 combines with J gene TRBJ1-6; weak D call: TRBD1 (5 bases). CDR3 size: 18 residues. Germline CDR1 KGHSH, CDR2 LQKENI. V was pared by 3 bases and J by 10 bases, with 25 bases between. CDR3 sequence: CASSPFKAGKSGPSPLHF. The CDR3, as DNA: TGTGCCAGCTCACCGTTTAAAGCAGGGAAAAGCGGACCGTCACCCCTCCACTTT.

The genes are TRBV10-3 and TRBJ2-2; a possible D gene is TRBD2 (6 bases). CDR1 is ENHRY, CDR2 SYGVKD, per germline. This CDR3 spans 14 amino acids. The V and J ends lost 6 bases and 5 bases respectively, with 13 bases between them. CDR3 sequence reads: CAIRLGGTTGELFF. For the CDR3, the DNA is TGTGCCATCAGGCTAGGCGGGACGACCGGGGAGCTGTTTTTT.

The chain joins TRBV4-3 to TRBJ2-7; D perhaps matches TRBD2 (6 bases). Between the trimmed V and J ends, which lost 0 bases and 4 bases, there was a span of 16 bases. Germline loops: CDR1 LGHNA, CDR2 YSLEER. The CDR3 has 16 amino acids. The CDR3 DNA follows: TGCGCCAGCAGCCAAGAAGGGGCTTTAGGAGGGTACGAGCAGTACTTC. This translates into CASSQEGALGGYEQYF.

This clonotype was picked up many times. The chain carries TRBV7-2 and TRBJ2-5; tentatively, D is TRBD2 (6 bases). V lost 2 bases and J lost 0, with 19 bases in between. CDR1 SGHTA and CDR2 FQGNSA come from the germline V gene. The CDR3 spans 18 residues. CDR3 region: CASSLKAGRGGNQETQYF. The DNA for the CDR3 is TGTGCCAGCAGCTTAAAGGCGGGGCGTGGAGGAAACCAAGAGACCCAGTACTTC.

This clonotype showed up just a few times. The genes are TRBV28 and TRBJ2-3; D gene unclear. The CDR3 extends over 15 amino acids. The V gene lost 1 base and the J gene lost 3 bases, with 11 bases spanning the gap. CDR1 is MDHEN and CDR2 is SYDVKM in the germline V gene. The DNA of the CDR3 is TGTGCCAGCAGTTTATCAGAGATTCCGACAGATACGCAGTATTTT. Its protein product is CASSLSEIPTDTQYF.

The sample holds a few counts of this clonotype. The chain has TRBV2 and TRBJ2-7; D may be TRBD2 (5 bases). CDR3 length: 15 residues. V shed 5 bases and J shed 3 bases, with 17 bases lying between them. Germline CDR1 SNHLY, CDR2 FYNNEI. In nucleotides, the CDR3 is TGTGCCAGCAGTCGACTACCAGGACCCGGCTACGAGCAGTACTTC. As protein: CASSRLPGPGYEQYF.

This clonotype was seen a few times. In nucleotides, the CDR3 is TGCGCCAGCAGCCAAGGAGGTACAGGTTATAATTCACCCCTCCACTTT. Encoded protein: CASSQGGTGYNSPLHF. The genes are TRBV4-3 and TRBJ1-6; D is possibly TRBD1 (5 bases). Germline CDR1 is LGHNA and CDR2 is YSLEER. CDR3 length: 16 amino acids. V shed 1 base and J shed 4 bases, with 11 bases lying between them.

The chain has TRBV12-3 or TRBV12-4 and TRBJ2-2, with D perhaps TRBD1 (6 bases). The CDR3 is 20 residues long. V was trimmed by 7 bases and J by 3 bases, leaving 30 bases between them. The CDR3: CASTLGTRLSLTWDTGELFF. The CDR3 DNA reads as TGTGCCAGCACCCTCGGGACAAGACTTTCCCTAACTTGGGACACCGGGGAGCTGTTTTTT.

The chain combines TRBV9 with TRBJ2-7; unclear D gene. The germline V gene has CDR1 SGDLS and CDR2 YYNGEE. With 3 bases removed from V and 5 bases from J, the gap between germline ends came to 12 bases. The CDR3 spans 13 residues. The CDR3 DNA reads TGTGCCAGCAGCGCTCATACCGAGAACGAGCAGTACTTC. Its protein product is CASSAHTENEQYF.

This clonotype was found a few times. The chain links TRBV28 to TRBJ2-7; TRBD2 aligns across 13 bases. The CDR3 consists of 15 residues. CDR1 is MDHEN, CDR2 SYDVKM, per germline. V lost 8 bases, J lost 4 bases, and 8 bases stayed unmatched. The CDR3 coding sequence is TGTGCCAGCCTTCACCCGACTAGCGGGAGGTACGAGCAGTACTTC. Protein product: CASLHPTSGRYEQYF.

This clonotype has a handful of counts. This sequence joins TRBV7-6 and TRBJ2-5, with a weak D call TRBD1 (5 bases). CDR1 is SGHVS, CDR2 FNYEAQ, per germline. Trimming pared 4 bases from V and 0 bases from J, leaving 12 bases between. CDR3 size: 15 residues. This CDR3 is CASSWAGSYQETQYF. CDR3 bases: TGTGCCAGCAGCTGGGCAGGGTCGTACCAAGAGACCCAGTACTTC.

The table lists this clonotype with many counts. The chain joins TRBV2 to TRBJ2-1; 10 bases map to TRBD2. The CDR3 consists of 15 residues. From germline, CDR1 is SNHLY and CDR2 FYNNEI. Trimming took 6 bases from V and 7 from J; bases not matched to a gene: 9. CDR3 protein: CASRGSGRMVNEQFF. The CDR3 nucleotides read TGTGCCAGCAGGGGTAGCGGGAGGATGGTGAATGAGCAGTTCTTC.